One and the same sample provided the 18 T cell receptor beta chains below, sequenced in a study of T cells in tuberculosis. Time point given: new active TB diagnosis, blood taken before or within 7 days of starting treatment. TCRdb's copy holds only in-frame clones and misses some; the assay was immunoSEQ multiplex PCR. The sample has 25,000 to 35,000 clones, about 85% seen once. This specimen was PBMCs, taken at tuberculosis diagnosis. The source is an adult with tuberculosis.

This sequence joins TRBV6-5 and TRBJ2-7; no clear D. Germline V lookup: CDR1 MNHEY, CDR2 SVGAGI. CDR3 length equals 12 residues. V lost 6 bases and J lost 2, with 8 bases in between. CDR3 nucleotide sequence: TGTGCCAGCAGCGAGCCTACCTACGAGCAGTACTTC. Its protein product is CASSEPTYEQYF.

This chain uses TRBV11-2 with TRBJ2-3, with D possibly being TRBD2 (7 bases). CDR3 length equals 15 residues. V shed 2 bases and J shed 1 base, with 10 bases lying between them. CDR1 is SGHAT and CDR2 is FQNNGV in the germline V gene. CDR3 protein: CASSLRGAGTDTQYF. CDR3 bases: TGTGCCAGCAGCTTACGGGGGGCGGGCACAGATACGCAGTATTTT. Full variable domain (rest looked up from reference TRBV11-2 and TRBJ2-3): EAGVAQSPRYKIIEKRQSVAFWCNPISGHATLYWYQQILGQGPKLLIQFQNNGVVDDSQLPKDRFSAERLKGVDSTLKIQPAKLEDSAVYLCASSLRGAGTDTQYFGPGTRLTVL.

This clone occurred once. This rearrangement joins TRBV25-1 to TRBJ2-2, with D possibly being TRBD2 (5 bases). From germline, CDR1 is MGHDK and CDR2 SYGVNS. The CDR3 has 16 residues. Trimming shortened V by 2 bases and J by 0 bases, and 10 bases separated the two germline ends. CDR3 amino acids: CASSELGEANTGELFF. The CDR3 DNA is TGTGCCAGCAGTGAACTCGGGGAAGCGAACACCGGGGAGCTGTTTTTT.

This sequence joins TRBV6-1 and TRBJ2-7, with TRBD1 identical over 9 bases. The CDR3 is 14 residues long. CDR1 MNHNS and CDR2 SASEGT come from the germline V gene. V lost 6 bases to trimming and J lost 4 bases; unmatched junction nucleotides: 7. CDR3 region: CASSPGGTGYEQYF. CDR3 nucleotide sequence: TGTGCCAGCAGCCCCGGAGGGACAGGGTACGAGCAGTACTTC.

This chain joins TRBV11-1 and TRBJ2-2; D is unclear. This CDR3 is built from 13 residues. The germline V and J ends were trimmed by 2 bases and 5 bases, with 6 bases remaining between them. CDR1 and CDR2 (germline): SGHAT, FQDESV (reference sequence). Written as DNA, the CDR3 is TGTGCCAGCAGCTTACTGAGGACCGGGGAGCTGTTTTTT. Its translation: CASSLLRTGELFF. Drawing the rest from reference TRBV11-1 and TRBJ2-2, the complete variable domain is EAEVAQSPRYKITEKSQAVAFWCDPISGHATLYWYRQILGQGPELLVQFQDESVVDDSQLPKDRFSAERLKGVDSTLKIQPAELGDSAMYLCASSLLRTGELFFGEGSRLTVL.

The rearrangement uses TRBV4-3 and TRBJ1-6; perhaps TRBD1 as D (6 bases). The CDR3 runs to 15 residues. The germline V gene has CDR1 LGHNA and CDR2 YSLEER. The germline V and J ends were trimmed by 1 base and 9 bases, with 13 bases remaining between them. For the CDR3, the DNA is TGCGCCAGCAGCCAAGTACGGACAGTAGGTTCACCCCTCCACTTT. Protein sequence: CASSQVRTVGSPLHF.

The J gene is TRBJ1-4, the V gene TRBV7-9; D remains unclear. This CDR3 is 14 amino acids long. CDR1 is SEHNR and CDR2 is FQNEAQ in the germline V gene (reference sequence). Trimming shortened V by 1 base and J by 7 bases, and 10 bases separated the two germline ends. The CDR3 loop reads CASSLEEEGEKLFF. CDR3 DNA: TGTGCCAGCAGCTTAGAGGAGGAAGGTGAAAAACTGTTTTTT.

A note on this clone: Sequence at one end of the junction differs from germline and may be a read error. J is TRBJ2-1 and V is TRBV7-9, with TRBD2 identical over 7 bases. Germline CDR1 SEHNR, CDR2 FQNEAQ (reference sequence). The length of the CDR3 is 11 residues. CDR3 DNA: TGTGCCAGCAGCTCCGGACTAGAAGGCGTCTTC. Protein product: CASSSGLEGVF.

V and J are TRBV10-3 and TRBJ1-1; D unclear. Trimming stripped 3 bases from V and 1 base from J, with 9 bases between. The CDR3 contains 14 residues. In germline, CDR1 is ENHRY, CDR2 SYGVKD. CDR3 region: CAISDLASNTEAFF. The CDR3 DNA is TGTGCCATCAGTGATTTAGCGTCGAACACTGAAGCTTTCTTT.

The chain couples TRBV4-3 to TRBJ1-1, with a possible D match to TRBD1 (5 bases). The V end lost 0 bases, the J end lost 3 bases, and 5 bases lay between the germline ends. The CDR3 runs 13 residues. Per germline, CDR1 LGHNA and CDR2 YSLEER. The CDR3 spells CASSQDRDTEAFF. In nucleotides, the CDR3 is TGCGCCAGCAGCCAAGACAGGGACACTGAAGCTTTCTTT.

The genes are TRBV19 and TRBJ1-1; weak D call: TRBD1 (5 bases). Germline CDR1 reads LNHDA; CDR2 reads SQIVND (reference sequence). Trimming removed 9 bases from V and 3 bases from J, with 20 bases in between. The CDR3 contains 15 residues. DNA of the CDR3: TGTGCCAGATCTGAGGAAGATGGGGCGCACACTGAAGCTTTCTTT. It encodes CARSEEDGAHTEAFF.

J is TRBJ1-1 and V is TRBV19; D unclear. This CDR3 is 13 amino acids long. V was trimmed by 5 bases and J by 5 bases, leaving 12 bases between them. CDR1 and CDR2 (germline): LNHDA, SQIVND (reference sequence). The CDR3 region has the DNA TGTGCCAGTAGTCCGGCGTTGAGGACTGAAGCTTTCTTT. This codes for CASSPALRTEAFF. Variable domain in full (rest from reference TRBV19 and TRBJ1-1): DGGITQSPKYLFRKEGQNVTLSCEQNLNHDAMYWYRQDPGQGLRLIYYSQIVNDFQKGDIAEGYSVSREKKESFPLTVTSAQKNPTAFYLCASSPALRTEAFFGQGTRLTVV.

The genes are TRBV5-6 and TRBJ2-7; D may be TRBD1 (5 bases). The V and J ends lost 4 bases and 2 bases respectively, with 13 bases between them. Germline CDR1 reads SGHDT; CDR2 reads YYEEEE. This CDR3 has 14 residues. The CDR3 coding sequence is TGTGCCAGCAGCCCGACAGCTACCGCCTACGAGCAGTACTTC. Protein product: CASSPTATAYEQYF.

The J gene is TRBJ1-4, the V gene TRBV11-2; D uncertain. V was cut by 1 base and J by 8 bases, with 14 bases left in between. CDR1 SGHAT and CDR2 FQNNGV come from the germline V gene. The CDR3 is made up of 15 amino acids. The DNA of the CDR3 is TGTGCCAGCAGCTTAGTGCTGTCTGGAGTAGAAAAACTGTTTTTT. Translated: CASSLVLSGVEKLFF.

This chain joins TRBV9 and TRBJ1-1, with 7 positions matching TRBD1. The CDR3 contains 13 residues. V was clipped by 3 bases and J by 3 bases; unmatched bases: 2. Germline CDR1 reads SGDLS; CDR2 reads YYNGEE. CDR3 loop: CASSAGQDTEAFF. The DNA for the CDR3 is TGTGCCAGCAGCGCCGGACAGGACACTGAAGCTTTCTTT.

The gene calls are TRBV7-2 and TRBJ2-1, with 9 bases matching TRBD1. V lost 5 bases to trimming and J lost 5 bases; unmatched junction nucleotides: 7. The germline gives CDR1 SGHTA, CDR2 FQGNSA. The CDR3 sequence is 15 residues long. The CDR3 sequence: CASSPGQGSNNEQFF. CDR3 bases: TGTGCCAGCAGCCCGGGACAGGGTTCTAACAATGAGCAGTTCTTC.

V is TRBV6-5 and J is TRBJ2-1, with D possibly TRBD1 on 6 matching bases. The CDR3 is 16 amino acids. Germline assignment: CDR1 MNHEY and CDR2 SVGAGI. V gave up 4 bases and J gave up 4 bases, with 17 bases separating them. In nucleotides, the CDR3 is TGTGCCAGCAGTTCACGCTTAGTAGGGGGATACAATGAGCAGTTCTTC. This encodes CASSSRLVGGYNEQFF.

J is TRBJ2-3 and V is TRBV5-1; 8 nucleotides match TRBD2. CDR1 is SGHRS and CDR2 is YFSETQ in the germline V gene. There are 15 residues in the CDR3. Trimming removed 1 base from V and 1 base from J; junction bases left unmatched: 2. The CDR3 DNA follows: TGCGCCAGCAGCTTGTGGCGGGGGGGCACAGATACGCAGTATTTT. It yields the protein CASSLWRGGTDTQYF.